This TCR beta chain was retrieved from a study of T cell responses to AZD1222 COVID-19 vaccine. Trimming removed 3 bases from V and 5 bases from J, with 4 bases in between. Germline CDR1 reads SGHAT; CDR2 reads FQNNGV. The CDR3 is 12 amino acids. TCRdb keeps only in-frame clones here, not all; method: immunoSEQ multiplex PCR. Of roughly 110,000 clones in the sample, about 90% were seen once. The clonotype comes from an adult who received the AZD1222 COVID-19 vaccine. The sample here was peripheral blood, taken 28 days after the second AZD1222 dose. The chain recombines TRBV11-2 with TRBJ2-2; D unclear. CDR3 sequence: CASSFLTGELFF. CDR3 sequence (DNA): TGTGCCAGCAGCTTCCTAACCGGGGAGCTGTTTTTT.